The 16 T cell receptor beta chains below come from one sample, sequenced in a study of glioma-infiltrating T cells after dendritic cell vaccination. The repertoire was sequenced with immunoSEQ multiplex PCR; TCRdb's copy has only in-frame clones and lacks some. This table has tens of thousands of clones, 80% to 90% appearing once. The time point was: after dendritic cell vaccination, including at tumor progression/relapse. Sequencing was performed on blood, taken after dendritic cell vaccination. The receptors come from a human donor with glioblastoma.

The rearrangement joins TRBV27 to TRBJ2-7; TRBD1 matches at 9 bases. The ends lost 4 bases at V and 2 bases at J; junction bases unmatched: 9. From germline, CDR1 is MNHEY and CDR2 SMNVEV (reference sequence). The CDR3 length is 16 residues. This CDR3 reads CASSSQGTGNPYEQYF. The CDR3 coding sequence is TGTGCCAGCAGTTCCCAAGGGACAGGGAATCCCTACGAGCAGTACTTC.

This clone was seen a single time. The V gene is TRBV7-9, the J gene TRBJ1-5, with TRBD1 identical over 7 bases. Germline CDR1 is SEHNR and CDR2 is FQNEAQ (reference sequence). The V gene end was trimmed by 4 bases and the J gene end by 11 bases; junction bases not matched to a gene: 11. This CDR3 has 14 amino acids. The CDR3 here is CASSSLDRVTSQHF. As DNA, the CDR3 is TGTGCCAGCAGCTCCTTAGACAGGGTAACGTCCCAGCATTTT.

This clone was picked up one time. The V call is TRBV5-1, the J call TRBJ2-1; 7 bases line up with TRBD2. Trimming at V came to 4 bases and at J to 2 bases, leaving 6 bases not matched to a gene. The length of the CDR3 is 15 residues. In germline, CDR1 is SGHRS, CDR2 YFSETQ. The chain's CDR3 is CASSAPGGPYNEQFF. CDR3 bases: TGCGCCAGCAGCGCTCCGGGGGGACCCTACAATGAGCAGTTCTTC.

The chain links TRBV4-1 to TRBJ1-4; no clear D. The CDR3 is made up of 13 amino acids. Trimming pared 0 bases from V and 7 bases from J, leaving 6 bases between. Germline V gene lookup returns CDR1 MGHRA and CDR2 YSYEKL. The CDR3 DNA sequence: TGCGCCAGCAGCCAAGACATTCCTGAAAAACTGTTTTTT. Its translation: CASSQDIPEKLFF.

The chain employs TRBV11-2 and TRBJ2-4, with 9 bases lining up with TRBD2. The CDR3 runs 16 residues. Unmatched junction bases numbered 3, after V lost 2 bases and J lost 1 base. Germline assignment: CDR1 SGHAT and CDR2 FQNNGV. DNA of the CDR3: TGTGCCAGCAGCTTATGGCTAGCGGGGGCCAAAAACATTCAGTACTTC. Protein sequence: CASSLWLAGAKNIQYF.

The J gene is TRBJ2-6, the V gene TRBV27, with 12 bases identical to TRBD1. CDR3 length: 19 residues. CDR1 MNHEY and CDR2 SMNVEV come from the germline V gene (reference sequence). V was pared by 1 base and J by 4 bases, with 8 bases of the junction left unmatched. CDR3 DNA sequence: TGTGCCAGCAGTTTATACGGGACAGGGGGCGGGGGAGGGGCCAACGTCCTGACTTTC. Protein sequence: CASSLYGTGGGGGANVLTF.

This clone has a handful of counts. V gene TRBV18 combines with J gene TRBJ1-1, with 9 bases fitting TRBD1. Germline CDR1 KGHSH, CDR2 LQKENI. The CDR3 has 15 residues. V shed 2 bases, J shed 1 base, and the junction held 2 bases outside the gene matches. The CDR3 DNA reads TGTGCCAGCTCACCATCGACAGGGGGGAACACTGAAGCTTTCTTT. The encoded protein is CASSPSTGGNTEAFF.

J is TRBJ2-2 and V is TRBV12-5; D is possibly TRBD1 (6 bases). Germline lookup yields CDR1 LGHNT and CDR2 FRNRAP. V dropped 5 bases and J dropped 6 bases, with 10 bases sitting between them. The CDR3 is 13 residues long. The DNA of the CDR3 is TGTGCTAGTGGTCAAGGGGGACCCGGGGAGCTGTTTTTT. Amino acid sequence: CASGQGGPGELFF.

The chain couples TRBV5-4 to TRBJ2-1; 9 bases fit TRBD2. Germline CDR1 and CDR2: SGHNT and YYREEE (reference sequence). J gave up 3 bases and V 0 bases, and 1 base lay outside the gene matches. The CDR3 is 15 amino acids. The CDR3 is CASSLGAGGYNEQFF. The CDR3 nucleotides are TGTGCCAGCAGCTTGGGAGCGGGGGGCTACAATGAGCAGTTCTTC.

V is TRBV4-2 and J is TRBJ1-2; D remains unclear. CDR3 size: 16 residues. Per germline, CDR1 LGHNA and CDR2 YNFKEQ. Trimming removed 0 bases from V and 8 bases from J, with 19 bases in between. CDR3 nucleotides: TGTGCCAGCAGCCAAGATATGGGGATAGGGAGGGTGGGCTACACCTTC. Its translation: CASSQDMGIGRVGYTF.

The rearrangement joins TRBV7-2 to TRBJ2-7; the match to TRBD2 covers 8 bases. This CDR3 contains 14 residues. The junction had 5 bases not matched to a gene; V was cut back by 3 bases and J by 4 bases. Germline V gene sequence: CDR1 SGHTA, CDR2 FQGNSA. DNA of the CDR3: TGTGCCAGCAGCTTCGGGGGGGGACCTTACGAGCAGTACTTC. This translates into CASSFGGGPYEQYF.

This rearrangement joins TRBV7-3 to TRBJ2-1, with 7 bases that match TRBD2. J gave up 7 bases and V 4 bases, and 7 bases lay outside the gene matches. This CDR3 spans 14 amino acids. CDR1 is SGHTA and CDR2 is FQGTGA in the germline V gene. The CDR3 spells CASSYDWGGNEQFF. DNA for the CDR3: TGTGCCAGCAGCTATGACTGGGGGGGGAATGAGCAGTTCTTC.

The V call is TRBV11-3, the J call TRBJ1-2; 9 positions match TRBD1. The germline gives CDR1 SGHNT, CDR2 YENEEA. The CDR3 spans 13 residues. The V and J ends lost 3 bases and 4 bases, in that order; junction bases with no gene match: 0. The DNA for the CDR3 is TGTGCCAGCAGCTTGGACAGGGGCTATGGCTACACCTTC. Amino acid sequence: CASSLDRGYGYTF.

The chain is built from TRBV7-9 and TRBJ1-1; 7 nucleotides agree with TRBD1. This CDR3 has 16 residues. Looked up from germline, CDR1 is SEHNR and CDR2 is FQNEAQ (reference sequence). The V gene end was trimmed by 5 bases and the J gene end by 1 base; junction bases not matched to a gene: 10. CDR3 DNA sequence: TGTGCCAGCAGCCCCGGGACAGCAATGAGGAACACTGAAGCTTTCTTT. This encodes CASSPGTAMRNTEAFF.

This clone was observed a few times. The gene calls are TRBV7-9 and TRBJ1-1; D unresolved. There are 12 residues in the CDR3. Trimming took off 6 bases at V and 11 bases at J, with 16 bases between the two ends. Germline V gene sequence: CDR1 SEHNR, CDR2 FQNEAQ (reference sequence). The CDR3 loop reads CASRTDIVAAFF. The DNA of the CDR3 is TGTGCCAGCAGGACCGACATCGTCGCGGCTTTCTTT.

The chain is built from TRBV6-5 and TRBJ1-5; 9 bases map to TRBD1. Germline V lookup: CDR1 MNHEY, CDR2 SVGAGI. Unmatched junction bases numbered 6, after V lost 2 bases and J lost 10 bases. The CDR3 extends over 14 amino acids. As DNA, the CDR3 is TGTGCCAGCAGTTACCGGACAGGGGTAAAACCCCAGCATTTT. It codes for CASSYRTGVKPQHF.